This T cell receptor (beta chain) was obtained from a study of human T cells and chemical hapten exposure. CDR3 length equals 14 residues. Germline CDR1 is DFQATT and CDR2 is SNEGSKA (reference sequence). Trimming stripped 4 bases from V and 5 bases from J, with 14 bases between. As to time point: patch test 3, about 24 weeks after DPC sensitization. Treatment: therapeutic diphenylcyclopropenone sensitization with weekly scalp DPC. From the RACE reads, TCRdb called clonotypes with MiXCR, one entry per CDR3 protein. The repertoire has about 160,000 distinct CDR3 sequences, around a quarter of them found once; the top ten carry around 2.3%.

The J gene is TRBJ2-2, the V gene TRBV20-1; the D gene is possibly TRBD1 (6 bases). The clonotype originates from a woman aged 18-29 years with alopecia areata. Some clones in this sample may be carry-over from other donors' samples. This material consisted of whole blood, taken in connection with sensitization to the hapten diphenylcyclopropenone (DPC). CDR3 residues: CSAIDRSWTGELFF. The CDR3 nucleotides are TGCAGTGCTATAGACAGGTCGTGGACCGGGGAGCTGTTTTTT.